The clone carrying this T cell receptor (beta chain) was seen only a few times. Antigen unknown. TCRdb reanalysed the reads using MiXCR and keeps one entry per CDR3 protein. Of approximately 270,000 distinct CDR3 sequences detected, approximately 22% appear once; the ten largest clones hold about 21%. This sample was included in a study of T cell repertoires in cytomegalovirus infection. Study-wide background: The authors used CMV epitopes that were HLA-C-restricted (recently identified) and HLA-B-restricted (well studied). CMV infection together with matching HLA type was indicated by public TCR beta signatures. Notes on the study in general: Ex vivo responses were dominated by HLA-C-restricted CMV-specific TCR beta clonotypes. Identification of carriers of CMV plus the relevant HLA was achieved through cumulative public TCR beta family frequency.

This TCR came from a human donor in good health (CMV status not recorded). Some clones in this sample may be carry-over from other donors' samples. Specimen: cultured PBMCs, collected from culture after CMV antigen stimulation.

CDR3 in DNA: TGTGCCAGCAGCTTACTGGGCAGGGGACTTAAACTGAGGACGAATGAGCAGTTCTTC. Residues: CASSLLGRGLKLRTNEQFF. The chain combines TRBV12-3 or TRBV12-4 with TRBJ2-1; the D gene could be TRBD1 or TRBD2 (6 bases each). This CDR3 has 19 residues. V was trimmed by 6 bases and J by 7 bases, leaving 31 bases between them.